Below are 21 T cell receptor beta chains sequenced from a single sample in a study of early T cells in non-severe SARS-CoV-2 infection. TCRdb reprocessed the 5' RACE reads with MiXCR, giving one entry per CDR3 protein. The profile shows 60,000 to 90,000 distinct CDR3 sequences, over 9% of them singletons. The specimen was whole blood. These TCRs come from an adult who was a healthcare worker with PCR-confirmed SARS-CoV-2 infection or an uninfected control (not recorded which).

This clonotype was picked up a small number of times. The V gene is TRBV5-1, the J gene TRBJ1-6, with D tentatively TRBD1 (6 bases). Germline CDR1 reads SGHRS; CDR2 reads YFSETQ. The CDR3 loop spans 15 amino acids. The V and J ends lost 2 bases and 9 bases respectively, with 15 bases between them. The chain's CDR3 is CASSFSTGQGSPLHF. The CDR3 nucleotides read TGCGCCAGCAGCTTTTCCACAGGGCAAGGTTCACCCCTCCACTTT.

The sample holds many counts of this clonotype. This chain connects TRBV29-1 to TRBJ1-1; 7 positions agree with TRBD1. This CDR3 has 13 residues. Germline V gene lookup returns CDR1 SQVTM and CDR2 ANQGSEA. After removal of 6 bases from V and 7 bases from J, the junction contained 11 bases not matched to a gene. Here the CDR3 DNA reads TGCAGCGTCCGGGAGGGGGCCTTCAGTGAAGCTTTCTTT. Residues: CSVREGAFSEAFF.

This clonotype was seen many times. The chain joins TRBV12-3 or TRBV12-4 to TRBJ2-5, with 9 bases identical to TRBD2. J lost 4 bases, V lost 6 bases, and 6 bases had no gene match. The CDR3 is 14 residues long. CDR3 region: CASRLSGSAETQYF. The CDR3 nucleotides are TGTGCCAGCAGACTTAGCGGGAGCGCAGAGACCCAGTACTTC.

This clonotype occurred a few times. This rearrangement joins TRBV9 to TRBJ2-1, with TRBD2 matching over 11 bases. Losses at the gene ends were 0 bases for V and 3 bases for J; bases not matched to a gene: 5. This CDR3 has 17 residues. CDR1 is SGDLS and CDR2 is YYNGEE in the germline V gene. In DNA form, the CDR3 reads TGTGCCAGCAGCGTAGGTCTAGCGGGGGGTAACTACAATGAGCAGTTCTTC. Translating gives CASSVGLAGGNYNEQFF.

There are a few counts of this clonotype. The genes are TRBV7-9 and TRBJ2-1; tentative D call: TRBD1 (5 bases). This CDR3 is 12 amino acids long. Deletions cut 0 bases from V and 12 bases from J, with 9 bases between. The germline gives CDR1 SEHNR, CDR2 FQNEAQ (reference sequence). The CDR3 sequence: CASSLANQGQFF. The CDR3 DNA reads as TGTGCCAGCAGCTTAGCCAACCAGGGGCAGTTCTTC.

The chain carries TRBV2 and TRBJ1-2; no clear D gene. Germline loops: CDR1 SNHLY, CDR2 FYNNEI. CDR3 length: 16 residues. V was clipped by 6 bases and J by 6 bases, with 23 bases between them. DNA of the CDR3: TGTGCCAGCAGATCTCTTCCGGGGAGAAGGGAGGATGGCTACACCTTC. Protein product: CASRSLPGRREDGYTF.

This clonotype was counted between two and nine times. V gene TRBV4-2 combines with J gene TRBJ2-1; 9 bases line up with TRBD2. CDR3 size: 16 residues. V trimming: 1 base; J trimming: 3 bases; junction bases outside the gene matches: 4. Germline V gene lookup returns CDR1 LGHNA and CDR2 YNFKEQ. The CDR3 DNA follows: TGTGCCAGCAGCCAAGCGGCTAGCGGGATCTACAATGAGCAGTTCTTC. As protein: CASSQAASGIYNEQFF.

At least ten counts were recorded for this clonotype. V usage is TRBV6-1 and J usage is TRBJ2-7; D gene uncertain. The CDR3 loop spans 14 amino acids. Trimming took 4 bases from V and 3 from J, leaving 13 bases between them. Germline values: CDR1 MNHNS, CDR2 SASEGT. The chain's CDR3 is CASSVLPSNYEQYF. The DNA for the CDR3 is TGTGCCAGCAGTGTTCTTCCATCCAACTACGAGCAGTACTTC.

This clonotype was seen a few times. This rearrangement joins TRBV11-2 to TRBJ1-2, with 8 bases aligning to TRBD1. The germline V gene has CDR1 SGHAT and CDR2 FQNNGV. There are 16 residues in the CDR3. The junction had 15 bases not matched to a gene; V was cut back by 5 bases and J by 7 bases. The CDR3 region is CASSPRQGTSSGGYTF. The DNA for the CDR3 is TGTGCCAGCAGCCCGAGACAGGGGACATCTTCGGGTGGCTACACCTTC.

A remark on this clonotype: One end of the junction varies from germline; a read error may be responsible. The V and J genes are TRBV9 and TRBJ2-2, with TRBD1 as a possible D gene (5 bases). The germline V gene encodes CDR1 SGDLS and CDR2 YYNGEE. This CDR3 region has 16 residues. In DNA form, the CDR3 reads TGTGTCAGCAGCGTAGGATTGACAGCTTGGGCCGGGGAGCTGTTTTTT. Its protein is CVSSVGLTAWAGELFF.

The table lists this clonotype with a few counts. CDR3 amino acids: CASSLSTGSNEKLFF. Written as DNA, the CDR3 is TGTGCCAGCAGCTTATCGACAGGGAGTAATGAAAAACTGTTTTTT. The gene calls are TRBV7-9 and TRBJ1-4; 7 bases fit TRBD1. Trimming removed 2 bases from V and 4 bases from J; junction bases left unmatched: 4. Germline V gene lookup returns CDR1 SEHNR and CDR2 FQNEAQ (reference sequence). CDR3 size: 15 residues.

Ten or more counts support this clonotype. CDR3 loop: CASSQDRFAGYTF. Here the CDR3 DNA reads TGTGCCAGCAGCCAAGATCGCTTCGCTGGCTACACCTTC. The chain employs TRBV3-1 and TRBJ1-2; no definite D call. CDR3 length equals 13 residues. CDR1 LGHDT and CDR2 YNNKEL come from the germline V gene (reference sequence). V shed 0 bases and J shed 7 bases, with 9 bases lying between them.

Ten or more counts support this clonotype. The V and J genes are TRBV7-9 and TRBJ2-7; 11 nucleotides match TRBD2. The CDR3 totals 16 residues. CDR1 SEHNR and CDR2 FQNEAQ come from the germline V gene (reference sequence). V shed 4 bases, J shed 3 bases, and the junction held 8 bases outside the gene matches. The CDR3 DNA sequence: TGTGCCAGCAGCTCCCGGGGACTAGCGGAGGTCTACGAGCAGTACTTC. Translated: CASSSRGLAEVYEQYF.

This clonotype was detected many times. The rearrangement links TRBV4-2 to TRBJ2-7; a possible D gene is TRBD2 (6 bases). This CDR3 is built from 18 residues. Germline-derived CDR1 and CDR2 are LGHNA and YNFKEQ. Trimming removed 4 bases at V and 0 bases at J, with 22 bases between. CDR3 DNA sequence: TGTGCCAGCAGCCGAGTGGAGGGGCGGGACTTGACCTCCTACGAGCAGTACTTC. Residues: CASSRVEGRDLTSYEQYF.

The rearrangement links TRBV19 to TRBJ1-6; D ambiguous. This CDR3 region has 15 residues. Germline loops: CDR1 LNHDA, CDR2 SQIVND (reference sequence). With 6 bases removed from V and 7 bases from J, the gap between germline ends came to 16 bases. The CDR3 sequence: CASSTSSRRNSPLHF. The CDR3 DNA follows: TGTGCCAGTAGCACGTCGAGCAGGCGGAATTCACCCCTCCACTTT.

This clonotype was detected ten times or more. This chain joins TRBV5-1 and TRBJ2-1; D unclear. The CDR3 extends over 13 amino acids. Trimming stripped 6 bases from V and 5 bases from J, with 12 bases between. Germline V gene data show CDR1 as SGHRS and CDR2 as YFSETQ. The CDR3 sequence: CASNVHFNNEQFF. CDR3 in DNA: TGCGCCAGCAACGTCCATTTCAACAATGAGCAGTTCTTC.

This clonotype was observed many times. The CDR3: CSARDLQGAKNIQYF. The CDR3 bases are TGCAGTGCTAGAGATCTGCAGGGGGCCAAAAACATTCAGTACTTC. The gene calls are TRBV20-1 and TRBJ2-4; D possibly corresponds to TRBD1 (6 bases). The ends were cut back, 0 bases at V and 1 base at J, with 10 bases in the middle. The CDR3 runs 15 residues. Germline V lookup: CDR1 DFQATT, CDR2 SNEGSKA (reference sequence).

This clonotype was counted a few times. The V gene is TRBV5-4, the J gene TRBJ2-1, with D unresolved. Trimming left V 4 bases short and J 7 bases short, with 15 bases between. The CDR3 is 14 residues long. Germline CDR1 SGHNT, CDR2 YYREEE (reference sequence). The DNA for the CDR3 is TGTGCCAGCAGCGACTGGGCCACGCAAAATGAGCAGTTCTTC. Protein sequence: CASSDWATQNEQFF.

The chain links TRBV20-1 to TRBJ1-6; no firm D call. The CDR3 contains 14 residues. Trimming took off 2 bases at V and 13 bases at J, with 18 bases between the two ends. Germline V gene data show CDR1 as DFQATT and CDR2 as SNEGSKA (reference sequence). The CDR3 is CSARRYGGISPLHF. CDR3 bases: TGCAGTGCTAGACGGTATGGAGGGATTAGTCCCCTCCACTTT.

There are a few counts of this clonotype. V gene TRBV6-5 combines with J gene TRBJ2-1, with 11 positions matching TRBD2. Trimming cost V 6 bases and J 8 bases; bases outside gene matches: 12. This CDR3 contains 16 residues. CDR1 and CDR2 (germline): MNHEY, SVGAGI. The CDR3 DNA is TGTGCCAGCAGATCTTTTCTAGCGGGAGGTGGATATGAGCAGTTCTTC. Residues: CASRSFLAGGGYEQFF.

There are many counts of this clonotype. The V gene is TRBV29-1, the J gene TRBJ2-3; 7 bases are a match to TRBD2. The CDR3 runs to 14 residues. Germline V CDR1 and CDR2: SQVTM, ANQGSEA. The V gene end was trimmed by 1 base and the J gene end by 4 bases; junction bases not matched to a gene: 5. Here the CDR3 DNA reads TGCAGCGTTGAAGGCGGGAGCTCGGCAGATACGCAGTATTTT. Translating it yields CSVEGGSSADTQYF.